This T cell receptor beta chain was profiled in a study of cytomegalovirus exposure and HLA in healthy donors (dated by TCRdb to about 2017). Study-level background: An earlier analysis of 587 of the donors reported about 250 Gb of sequence data and 117 million unique TCR beta sequences from some 180 million T cells. An early release covering around 630 HLA-typed donors comprised 250 to 350 gigabases of sequencing data and tens of millions of unique TCR sequences. Of the roughly 400 genotyped donors, around 81% fell in the genetic ancestry cluster associated with self-reported Caucasian donors. The study aimed to test whether cataloging public T cell receptors could reveal signatures of past pathogen exposure. Using immunosequencing, the study profiled T cell repertoires from 550 to 750 subjects and related those repertoires to cytomegalovirus serostatus. In addition to the first cohort of roughly 700 subjects, a separate validation cohort of around 110 different subjects was used. High-throughput TCR immunosequencing, statistical association of individual TCRs with disease status, and machine learning were combined to predict cytomegalovirus infection status. In a later analysis, previously published TCR beta repertoires from several hundred donors were re-analyzed and high-resolution HLA genotyping was added so that TCR occurrence patterns could be studied. Rather than using new phenotypic data, the later analysis identified candidate immune exposures from TCR beta sequences and from how often those sequences occurred across donors. An earlier analysis of several hundred of the donors applied high-throughput TCR beta sequencing to assess whether each TCR beta V gene segment acted as functional or pseudogenic. Alongside the repertoire data, information on donor age, sex, ethnicity and CMV serostatus was compiled. In a later genetic analysis, genome-wide SNP genotypes for about three fifths of the roughly 670 donors were used, and that subset was treated as a discovery cohort. All discovery cohort repertoires had been generated using a single sequencing platform. HLA typing covered class I and class II loci at four-digit resolution. The number of typed donors differed by locus: about 620-630 for A, B, C, DRB1 and DQB1; 522 for DQA1; fewer than 610 for DPA1; and around 470 for DPB1. Several DR-DQ haplotypes were handled as single units for association and clustering because linkage in the cohort was strong. Among around 400 genotyped donors of the cohort, an average of around 250,000 unique TCR beta nucleotide sequences was sequenced per donor, of which approximately 18% were non-productive.

Results and caveats for the whole study, not just this receptor: In a later analysis, most CMV-associated TCR beta chains were found to appear HLA-restricted, with HLA associations seemingly driven largely by CMV exposure. A cluster of highly shared sequence variants was judged likely to be a technical artifact of the sequencing pipeline. While some public TCRs were present in many individuals, most TCR sequences turned up only very rarely across donors. A further reported finding was that TCR beta sequences accurately predicted the HLA-A and HLA-B alleles for most subjects in the first cohort. The classifier was reported to diagnose cytomegalovirus status with high specificity and sensitivity in both the original cohort and the validation cohort. Because counts were too low, about 15 rarely observed V segments, including chromosome 9 orphons, were left out of the earlier analysis of several hundred of the donors. According to a later analysis, parvovirus B19, influenza, CMV and Epstein-Barr virus appeared linked to several top co-occurrence clusters. A later analysis found that TCR association rates varied across HLA loci, with DRB1 alleles showing the most associated TCRs and HLA-C alleles the fewest. Presence/absence analyses assumed roughly uniform sequencing depth across donors, an assumption that may not hold. The authors suggested that the approach could potentially be generalized to other disease states and immunological phenotypes. Because the 87-base-pair reads could not distinguish some IMGT-functional V segments, including TRBV6-2 and TRBV6-3, those segments were excluded. Linkage disequilibrium might explain the correlated functional status among segregating V segments, but an unknown experimental factor could not be ruled out. A later genetic analysis reported fewer N-insertions in productive TCRs among donors in an Asian-associated ancestry cluster than the roughly 700-donor mean. In an earlier analysis of 500 to 650 of the donors, most TCR beta V segments appeared in productive rearrangements about 90% or about 30% of the time, broadly matching IMGT annotations. In a later analysis, some 18,000 TCR beta sequences were associated with specific HLA alleles at a false discovery rate of 0.05. Because HLA typing was unavailable for some donors at each locus, only the typed subset was used in association tests. Assigning TCR associations to individual alleles was difficult when HLA alleles, especially DR and DQ, strongly co-occurred. A later genetic analysis associated a missense DCLRE1C variant with V-gene and J-gene trimming of TCR beta chains, and an independent cohort replicated the association. For the cohort, immune exposure information was limited to CMV serostatus. In a later analysis, HLA-associated TCR beta chains showed more clonal expansion and lower generation probabilities than non-associated chains that were equally common. This cohort had only TCR beta chains sequenced, and the lack of alpha or paired-chain data limited which features could be detected. In vitro tests confirmed that a few of the cytomegalovirus-associated TCR beta chains recognize cytomegalovirus antigens. The study listed around 160 TCR beta chains as associated with cytomegalovirus.

The library was generated by the immunoSEQ multiplex PCR assay. A mixture of 60 forward primers for TCR Vbeta segments and 13 reverse primers for TCR Jbeta segments was used in the multiplex PCR. A multiplex PCR assay on genomic DNA amplified the CDR3 region of rearranged TCR beta genes. The Illumina HiSeq System was used to sequence the amplified TCR beta libraries as 87-base-pair reads. Concerning the study's data processing: Across the 670 or so repertoires, a later analysis counted around 80 million unique TCR beta chains, 9.5 million to 13 million of which were shared by at least two donors. To remove PCR and sequencing errors, raw reads were error-corrected and collapsed into unique sequences using a nearest-neighbor algorithm that merged closely related sequences. To assign V, D and J gene segments, CDR3 sequences were aligned to IMGT reference sequences. For a sequence to be retained, a match of at least six nucleotides was required to both a V gene segment and a J gene segment. A rearrangement was called productive if the CDR3 had no stop codons and remained in frame with V and J, and every other rearrangement was called non-productive. CDR3 was defined by IMGT convention, running from the second conserved V-encoded cysteine to the conserved J-encoded phenylalanine. In an earlier analysis of some 550 of the donors, sequences lacking an unambiguous match to a single V gene segment were excluded. In an earlier analysis of around 590 of the donors, a V segment was called functional when productive rearrangements were above 56.7%, and segregating when the standard deviation between donors exceeded 5%. To diagnose cytomegalovirus status from the catalog of TCR beta chain sequences, a statistical classification framework was built. V and J gene assignment, in a later analysis, came from comparing TCR nucleotide sequences with IMGT/GENE-DB human TR gene sequences. A later analysis assigned CDR3 sequences and most-parsimonious VDJ recombination scenarios with the TCRdist pipeline. A later analysis defined each TCR beta chain by its CDR3 amino acid sequence plus V-gene family, and excluded reads lacking a unique V-gene family. A later analysis removed several hundred highly shared, low-generation-probability nucleotide sequences to deal with suspected cross-contamination and a sequencing artifact. In a later analysis, a clonal expansion index for each public chain was calculated from normalized within-repertoire ranks of inferred template counts. In a later analysis, generation probabilities were computed using a VDJ recombination model fitted to out-of-frame rearrangements, and the results were checked against IGoR. Hypergeometric tests were used in a later analysis to score TCR-TCR, TCR-HLA and TCR-CMV co-occurrence, with a repertoire-size bias correction applied to the TCR pairs. In a later analysis, false discovery rates were estimated by permuting HLA or CMV assignments 20 times. A later analysis grouped co-occurring TCRs with DBSCAN, adding TCRdist sequence similarity when clustering within HLA-allele-positive subsets. Repertoires with fewer than 30,000 or more than 120,000 public chains were left out of co-occurrence clustering, as were about five repertoires with anomalous nucleotide sharing. This is the immuneACCESS table as TCRdb keeps it, with only in-frame sequences that have V and J called. A part of the clones is gone; compared with another copy, unresolved V genes explain less than half, and the rest is unexplained. V and J calls and clone size are those listed in that table; D and trimming were worked out from the DNA. The table for this sample lists roughly 180,000 clones; about 80% of them were counted only once. The top ten clones comprise around 7.2% of the sample.

About this clone itself: Its antigen has not been determined. Base qualities are not provided; no much larger clone lies one nucleotide away.

CDR1 is given as MNHNS and CDR2 as SASEGT, both from the germline V gene. At the junction V is shortened by 8 bases and J by 3 bases, with 11 bases in between. The CDR3 goes from the cysteine to the phenylalanine over 13 residues. Just the 39-base CDR3 DNA is kept, in frame starting at base 1. In total, more than 500 healthy bone marrow donors made up the cohort. All cohort members were sampled while nominally healthy, although unrecorded immune exposures were likely present. The donor tested CMV seropositive and was one of the 289 seropositive cohort members. Every donor gave a peripheral blood sample, and the peripheral blood mononuclear cells from that sample were used for TCR beta sequencing. The Qiagen DNeasy Blood Extraction Kit was used to extract genomic DNA from the blood cell samples.

The rearranged segments are TRBV6-1 and TRBJ2-1; the D gene cannot be named for sure. The sample was PBMCs. This receptor was taken from a man under 40 in good health and CMV-seropositive. The CDR3 here reads CASGRRSYNEQFF. The nucleotide sequence reads TGTGCCAGCGGGCGCAGAAGCTACAATGAGCAGTTCTTC.